This passage covers 27 T cell receptor beta chains from one sample sequenced in a study of blood T cell repertoires in COVID-19. Data came from immunoSEQ multiplex PCR; TCRdb stores just in-frame clones and leaves some out. The sample yields 200,000 or so clones, 85% seen once. The sample comprised peripheral blood. The source of these receptors is an older person with COVID-19, enrolled during active disease.

The chain recombines TRBV7-9 with TRBJ2-1; no clear D gene. Deletions cut 3 bases from V and 4 bases from J, with 10 bases between. The CDR3 spans 14 residues. Looked up from germline, CDR1 is SEHNR and CDR2 is FQNEAQ (reference sequence). The CDR3 loop reads CASSFSARYNEQFF. The DNA of the CDR3 is TGTGCCAGCAGCTTTTCCGCGCGGTACAATGAGCAGTTCTTC.

CDR3 sequence (DNA): TGCGCCAGCAGCTTACAGGGTTCCTCCTACGAGCAGTACTTC. Translated: CASSLQGSSYEQYF. The chain carries TRBV5-1 and TRBJ2-7; possible D gene TRBD1, 6 bases. The germline V gene has CDR1 SGHRS and CDR2 YFSETQ. Trimming stripped 2 bases from V and 0 bases from J, with 9 bases between. The CDR3 has 14 residues.

The chain has TRBV4-3 and TRBJ1-2, with a tentative D call TRBD1 (6 bases). There are 14 residues in the CDR3. CDR1 LGHNA and CDR2 YSLEER come from the germline V gene. Deletions cut 3 bases from V and 6 bases from J, with 14 bases between. The CDR3 sequence is CASSQGQSYHGYTF. The CDR3 DNA reads as TGCGCCAGCAGCCAGGGACAAAGTTACCATGGCTACACCTTC.

V is TRBV5-5 and J is TRBJ2-7; 7 nucleotides agree with TRBD1. Germline V CDR1 and CDR2: SGHKS, YYEKEE (reference sequence). Losses at the gene ends were 1 base for V and 2 bases for J; bases not matched to a gene: 3. This CDR3 comprises 14 residues. CDR3 DNA: TGTGCCAGCAGCTTGAACAGGGGCACCTACGAGCAGTACTTC. It codes for CASSLNRGTYEQYF.

The chain links TRBV28 to TRBJ1-5; TRBD1 agrees at 9 bases. Germline V gene lookup returns CDR1 MDHEN and CDR2 SYDVKM. The trim removed 7 bases at V and 4 bases at J, leaving 5 bases unmatched. The CDR3 runs 14 residues. CDR3 residues: CASTTGGLNQPQHF. CDR3 nucleotides: TGTGCCAGCACTACAGGGGGCCTAAATCAGCCCCAGCATTTT.

The V call is TRBV5-4, the J call TRBJ2-4; possibly TRBD2 for D (6 bases). The germline gives CDR1 SGHNT, CDR2 YYREEE (reference sequence). Trimming left V 0 bases short and J 5 bases short, with 6 bases between. The CDR3 has 13 residues. CDR3 nucleotides: TGTGCCAGCAGCTTGGGGGGGGAAAACATTCAGTACTTC. Its protein is CASSLGGENIQYF.

The chain recombines TRBV5-4 with TRBJ1-1; 7 nucleotides align to TRBD1. CDR3 size: 14 residues. Germline trimming cut 2 bases from V and 3 bases from J; bases unmatched to any gene: 4. CDR1 and CDR2 from the germline V gene are SGHNT and YYREEE (reference sequence). CDR3 protein: CASSLSGGYTEAFF. In DNA, the CDR3 is TGTGCCAGCAGCTTATCAGGGGGGTACACTGAAGCTTTCTTT.

The chain joins TRBV3-1 (or the pseudogene TRBV3-2) to TRBJ2-7, with a possible D match to TRBD1 (5 bases). Germline V gene data show CDR1 as LGHDT and CDR2 as YNNKEL (reference sequence). The germline V and J ends were trimmed by 0 bases and 2 bases, with 14 bases remaining between them. The CDR3 covers 16 residues. For the CDR3, the DNA is TGTGCCAGCAGCCAAGACGTCCCCGGACAAGCCTACGAGCAGTACTTC. As protein: CASSQDVPGQAYEQYF.

The chain uses TRBV19 and TRBJ2-5; the D gene is possibly TRBD2 (7 bases). Germline CDR1 and CDR2: LNHDA and SQIVND (reference sequence). V was clipped by 3 bases and J by 4 bases, with 12 bases between them. The CDR3 consists of 14 residues. CDR3 residues: CASSMRGGAETQYF. DNA of the CDR3: TGTGCCAGTAGTATGAGGGGGGGCGCAGAGACCCAGTACTTC.

The chain recombines TRBV9 with TRBJ1-3; the match to TRBD1 covers 7 bases. In germline, CDR1 is SGDLS, CDR2 YYNGEE. V lost 3 bases to trimming and J lost 2 bases; unmatched junction nucleotides: 5. The CDR3 length is 15 residues. In DNA form, the CDR3 reads TGTGCCAGCAGCGCTACAGGGGAGGCTGGAAACACCATATATTTT. Its protein is CASSATGEAGNTIYF.

The chain has TRBV7-2 and TRBJ1-1; D is ambiguous. Looked up from germline, CDR1 is SGHTA and CDR2 is FQGNSA. CDR3 length: 11 residues. V dropped 5 bases and J dropped 2 bases, with 3 bases sitting between them. In nucleotides, the CDR3 is TGTGCCAGCAGCGTAAACACTGAAGCTTTCTTT. Encoded protein: CASSVNTEAFF.

The gene calls are TRBV9 and TRBJ1-2, with D uncertain. Germline loops: CDR1 SGDLS, CDR2 YYNGEE. The CDR3 runs to 13 residues. V was cut by 3 bases and J by 5 bases, with 11 bases left in between. CDR3 sequence: CASSGVGRYGYTF. CDR3 coding DNA: TGTGCCAGCAGCGGGGTGGGGAGGTATGGCTACACCTTC.

This CDR3 is CASSSLAGGPYEQYF. The CDR3 bases are TGTGCCAGCAGCTCCCTAGCGGGAGGGCCCTACGAGCAGTACTTC. V gene TRBV7-6 combines with J gene TRBJ2-7; 12 bases agree with TRBD2. After removal of 4 bases from V and 2 bases from J, the junction contained 3 bases not matched to a gene. The CDR3 covers 15 residues. Germline-derived CDR1 and CDR2 are SGHVS and FNYEAQ.

The V gene is TRBV5-6, the J gene TRBJ2-7; the match to TRBD1 covers 9 bases. V was clipped by 4 bases and J by 4 bases; unmatched bases: 15. The germline CDR1 and CDR2 sequences are SGHDT and YYEEEE. The CDR3 spans 17 residues. CDR3 in amino acids: CASSPGTGSGTKYEQYF. CDR3 nucleotide sequence: TGTGCCAGCAGCCCCGGGACAGGGTCAGGAACAAAATACGAGCAGTACTTC.

The chain combines TRBV24-1 with TRBJ1-5; tentative D call: TRBD1 (6 bases). Germline-derived CDR1 and CDR2 are KGHDR and SFDVKD. The CDR3 length is 16 residues. Between the trimmed V and J ends, which lost 4 bases and 3 bases, there was a span of 15 bases. Here the CDR3 reads CATSDQKTGYNQPQHF. The CDR3 DNA reads TGTGCCACCAGTGACCAAAAGACAGGATACAATCAGCCCCAGCATTTT.

This clone turned up a few times. The chain has TRBV4-3 and TRBJ2-7, with D perhaps TRBD2 (5 bases). CDR3 length equals 13 residues. The V gene lost 3 bases and the J gene lost 7 bases, with 13 bases spanning the gap. The V gene's germline CDR1 is LGHNA and CDR2 YSLEER. CDR3 sequence reads: CASSHSGKSEQYF. The CDR3 DNA sequence: TGCGCCAGCAGCCATTCCGGGAAGTCGGAGCAGTACTTC.

The rearrangement joins TRBV27 to TRBJ1-6, with a tentative D call TRBD1 (5 bases). CDR1 MNHEY and CDR2 SMNVEV come from the germline V gene (reference sequence). This CDR3 has 15 residues. This chain's CDR3 is CATKIGGGRRSPLHF. The CDR3 nucleotides are TGTGCTACCAAGATTGGGGGAGGCCGGAGGTCACCCCTCCACTTT.

The rearrangement joins TRBV28 to TRBJ1-2; no firm D call. Germline V gene data show CDR1 as MDHEN and CDR2 as SYDVKM. The CDR3 runs to 12 residues. Trimming took 4 bases from V and 8 from J, leaving 11 bases between them. The CDR3 coding sequence is TGTGCCAGCAGTTCGGACCGGAGGGGCTACACCTTC. Its protein product is CASSSDRRGYTF.

The chain is built from TRBV30 and TRBJ1-1; perhaps TRBD1 as D (5 bases). Between the trimmed V and J ends, which lost 5 bases and 0 bases, there was a span of 10 bases. The germline V gene has CDR1 GTSNPN and CDR2 SVGIG (reference sequence). The CDR3 consists of 13 residues. The CDR3 is CAWGGTLNTEAFF. CDR3 coding DNA: TGTGCCTGGGGGGGGACTTTGAACACTGAAGCTTTCTTT.

This rearrangement joins TRBV9 to TRBJ2-2; 11 bases are shared with TRBD2. The CDR3 runs to 16 residues. CDR1 SGDLS and CDR2 YYNGEE come from the germline V gene. The V segment lost 5 bases and the J segment 3 bases; nucleotides outside the gene matches: 6. Here the CDR3 reads CASSMTSGEHTGELFF. CDR3 nucleotides: TGTGCCAGCAGTATGACTAGCGGGGAGCACACCGGGGAGCTGTTTTTT.

The chain employs TRBV5-1 and TRBJ2-7; 10 bases map to TRBD1. The V and J ends lost 4 bases and 4 bases, in that order; junction bases with no gene match: 5. The CDR3 is made up of 14 amino acids. CDR1 and CDR2 (germline): SGHRS, YFSETQ. The CDR3 sequence is CASSRGQGLYEQYF. As DNA, the CDR3 is TGCGCCAGCAGCCGGGGACAGGGGCTGTACGAGCAGTACTTC.

This clone turned up a few times. The CDR3 DNA sequence: TGTGCCAGCAGCGCTCATAAGCTGGGAGGGGTTCGGAACACTGAAGCTTTCTTT. It codes for CASSAHKLGGVRNTEAFF. The chain recombines TRBV9 with TRBJ1-1, with D possibly TRBD1 on 5 matching bases. V lost 3 bases, J lost 1 base, and 22 bases lay in between. Germline-derived CDR1 and CDR2 are SGDLS and YYNGEE. There are 18 residues in the CDR3.

This sequence joins TRBV5-1 and TRBJ2-1; 13 bases line up with TRBD2. Germline assignment: CDR1 SGHRS and CDR2 YFSETQ. Germline trimming cut 2 bases from V and 8 bases from J; bases unmatched to any gene: 4. This CDR3 region has 15 residues. CDR3 protein: CASSFGLAGDDEQFF. CDR3 bases: TGCGCCAGCAGCTTCGGACTAGCGGGAGACGATGAGCAGTTCTTC.

V gene TRBV2 combines with J gene TRBJ2-3; 7 bases map to TRBD1. Germline CDR1 SNHLY, CDR2 FYNNEI. The ends lost 6 bases at V and 3 bases at J; junction bases unmatched: 6. This CDR3 comprises 14 residues. This chain's CDR3 is CASSPDRVTDTQYF. The CDR3 region has the DNA TGTGCCAGCAGCCCAGACAGGGTGACAGATACGCAGTATTTT.

The chain combines TRBV27 with TRBJ1-6; 7 nucleotides line up with TRBD1. Germline assignment: CDR1 MNHEY and CDR2 SMNVEV (reference sequence). Germline trimming cut 8 bases from V and 9 bases from J; bases unmatched to any gene: 16. This CDR3 has 16 residues. The CDR3 DNA follows: TGTGCCAGCTCTCTTACGGGTACAGGGGCGGGTTCACCCCTCCACTTT. Protein product: CASSLTGTGAGSPLHF.

V gene TRBV28 combines with J gene TRBJ2-7, with 8 bases matching TRBD2. Looked up from germline, CDR1 is MDHEN and CDR2 is SYDVKM. V trimming: 3 bases; J trimming: 4 bases; junction bases outside the gene matches: 14. The CDR3 extends over 17 amino acids. CDR3 residues: CASSLYSGGHTGYEQYF. CDR3 nucleotide sequence: TGTGCCAGCAGTTTGTACAGCGGGGGACATACGGGGTACGAGCAGTACTTC.

V is TRBV9 and J is TRBJ2-3, with TRBD2 identical over 8 bases. Per germline, CDR1 SGDLS and CDR2 YYNGEE. The V gene end was trimmed by 4 bases and the J gene end by 2 bases; junction bases not matched to a gene: 9. The CDR3 is made up of 16 amino acids. The CDR3 sequence: CASSPSRLAHTDTQYF. In nucleotides, the CDR3 is TGTGCCAGCAGCCCAAGCAGACTAGCGCACACAGATACGCAGTATTTT.